This T cell receptor (beta chain) is drawn from a study of blood T cells in healthy people across ages. Whole-study findings and limits: Diversity figures based on one million T cells were deemed too low.

A word on this clonotype: Its target is not known.

Combining a sample-barcoded 5' primer with a J-beta primer mix, a second PCR ran for roughly 6 to 11 cycles. All samples gave at least 2.5 million CDR3-containing paired-end reads. TCRdb re-analysed the 5' RACE reads in MiXCR, keeping a single row per CDR3 protein. Of 1 million or so distinct CDR3 sequences listed, roughly 24% are singletons. The same specimen was also included in a second study, on T cells of mothers and their children. That report notes: Each mother yielded more than 8 million TCR beta CDR3 reads. Each child yielded millions of reads.

Sequenced input: blood. The clonotype originates from a girl aged 2-10 years in good health.

The DNA for the CDR3 is TGCGCCAGCAGCCCGGACAGGGTAGTAGGTGAAAAACTGTTTTTT. This translates into CASSPDRVVGEKLFF. The V call is TRBV5-1, the J call TRBJ1-4; 8 nucleotides line up with TRBD1. From germline, CDR1 is SGHRS and CDR2 YFSETQ. J gave up 7 bases and V 4 bases, and 9 bases lay outside the gene matches. CDR3 length: 15 residues.